This T cell receptor (beta chain) was sequenced during a study of T-cell reconstitution after alpha-beta-depleted transplantation in children. The CDR3 spans 12 residues. The V end was cut by 2 bases, the J end by 7 bases, with 9 bases between. CDR1 LNHNV and CDR2 YYDKDF come from the germline V gene (reference sequence). TCRbeta library preparation incorporated unique molecular identifiers. TCRdb analysed the PCR reads with MiXCR anew, one entry per CDR3 protein. The data hold about 420,000 distinct CDR3 sequences, with approximately 11% observed a single time. This TCR derives from a human donor who donated a stem cell graft to a child with acute myeloid leukemia. This material consisted of PBMCs from the stem cell graft donor, taken from the stem cell graft. This chain links TRBV15 with TRBJ2-7, with D tentatively TRBD2 (6 bases). The CDR3 sequence: CATSRRGREQYF. Here the CDR3 DNA reads TGTGCCACCAGCAGACGGGGGAGAGAGCAGTACTTC.